The clone carrying this TCR beta chain was seen only once. Antigen specificity is unknown. TCRdb re-called the multiplex PCR reads with MiXCR, one entry per CDR3 protein. Seen here are around 290,000 distinct CDR3 sequences, 30% to 35% observed once, and the top ten hold more than 0.95%. Breast cancer patients provided tissue from their axillary draining lymph nodes. CDR3 length equals 14 residues. The germline V gene has CDR1 SEHNR and CDR2 FQNEAQ (reference sequence). Trimming took 6 bases from V and 4 from J; bases not matched to a gene: 5. These data come from a study of breast tumors, draining lymph nodes, adjacent tissues. Overall study findings and caveats: Luminal-like breast cancer showed significantly greater tumor-nontumor repertoire similarity than basal-like breast cancer did. Tumors had less TCR diversity than lymph nodes, more than nontumor tissue. Data only fit, rather than demonstrated, lymph node origin of most tumor T cells.

Sequencing was performed on axillary lymph node tissue. The V and J genes are TRBV7-9 and TRBJ2-7; TRBD1 aligns across 11 bases. This sequence was found in a female donor with breast cancer. Some clones in this sample may be carry-over from other donors' samples. The CDR3 reads CASRPGQGGYEQYF. The DNA for the CDR3 is TGTGCCAGCAGACCGGGACAGGGGGGGTACGAGCAGTACTTC.